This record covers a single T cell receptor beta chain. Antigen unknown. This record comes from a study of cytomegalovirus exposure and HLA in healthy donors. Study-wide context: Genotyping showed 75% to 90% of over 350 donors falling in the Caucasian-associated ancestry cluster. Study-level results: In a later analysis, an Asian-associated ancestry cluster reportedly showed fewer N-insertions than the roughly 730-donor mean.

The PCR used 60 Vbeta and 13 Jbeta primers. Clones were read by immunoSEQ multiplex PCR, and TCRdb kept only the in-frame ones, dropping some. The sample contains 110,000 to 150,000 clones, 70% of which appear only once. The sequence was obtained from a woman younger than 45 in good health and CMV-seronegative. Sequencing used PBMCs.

CDR3 DNA: TGTGCCATCAGTGGGGCAGGGGGGAACGAGCAGTACTTC. Translated: CAISGAGGNEQYF. This rearrangement joins TRBV10-3 to TRBJ2-7; the D gene is possibly TRBD1 (7 bases). This CDR3 contains 13 residues. V lost 4 bases to trimming and J lost 5 bases, with 12 bases between them. Germline CDR1 and CDR2: ENHRY and SYGVKD.